The source of this T cell receptor (beta chain) is a study of T cell repertoires in Merkel cell carcinoma (dated 2019 in TCRdb). Describing the broader study: The study excluded patients who had received intralesional immunotherapy or systemic immune checkpoint blockade before the biopsy. Tetramer sorting, cloning and paired TCR sequencing of expanded tumor-infiltrating lymphocytes were first used to define MCPyV-specific clonotypes. To be included, a participant needed a diagnosis of MCPyV-positive Merkel cell carcinoma and tumor-infiltrating lymphocytes that had been successfully expanded in vitro.

TRB CDR3 sequencing and data processing of tumor genomic DNA were performed with the immunoSEQ assay. In its TCRdb copy, this immuneACCESS table keeps in-frame sequences only and misses some clones. Where compared with another copy, unresolved V genes explain less than half of these, and the others have no known cause. The sample data list about 14,000 clones, and approximately 80% of these were observed just once. The ten largest clonotypes hold roughly 17% of the sample. What the work shows at the level of the full study, not this receptor alone: No normal tissue biopsies were studied.

This clone was seen a few times. Its antigen is currently not known. No quality values exist for individual bases; no much larger clone is one base distant. Germline trimming amounts to 7 bases on V and 2 bases on J, with 8 as the count of junction bases outside the gene matches. The CDR3 numbers 13 residues from cysteine through phenylalanine. Only CDR3 DNA is held: 39 bases, read in frame from base 1. Taken from the germline V gene, the CDR1 and CDR2 loops are SQVTM and ANQGSEA. Biopsy-confirmed MCPyV-positive Merkel cell carcinoma was present in the study subjects, and positive serum antibodies to T-antigen were found in every subject. Genomic DNA was extracted from several adjacent 10-micron frozen tumor sections without any cell sorting or culture. About 5 x 5 x 5 mm of tumor biopsy tissue was frozen in optimal cutting temperature compound. In the frozen biopsy, scout sections stained with hematoxylin and eosin confirmed abundant Merkel cell carcinoma and infiltrating cells.

This TCR was recovered from an adult with Merkel cell carcinoma. The sequence joins TRBV29-1 to TRBJ2-7; 7 bases in the junction line up with TRBD1. The source material was tumor tissue. The CDR3 reads CSARDSLTYEQYF. In nucleotides, the sequence is TGCAGCGCTAGGGACAGCCTTACCTACGAGCAGTACTTC.